Sequencing of this TCR beta chain was carried out in a study of blood T cell repertoires in COVID-19. This CDR3 region has 15 residues. V trimming: 10 bases; J trimming: 3 bases; junction bases outside the gene matches: 11. Germline CDR1 reads WSHSY; CDR2 reads SAAADI. Profiling relied on immunoSEQ multiplex PCR, and the TCRdb table lists in-frame clones only, not all of them. The sample lists fewer than 250,000 clones, roughly 87% occurring once. The chain carries TRBV10-2 and TRBJ1-1; 10 bases agree with TRBD1. Sequencing input: PBMCs or T cells enriched from blood (not recorded which). The TCR was taken from a woman aged 25-40 years with acute COVID-19. CDR3 bases: TGCGCCACCCGGACAGGGGGGAGGAGGGACACTGAAGCTTTCTTT. It translates to CATRTGGRRDTEAFF.